These T cell receptor beta chains were read from a single sample in a study of blood T cell repertoires in COVID-19. Clones were sequenced by immunoSEQ multiplex PCR, and TCRdb holds only the in-frame ones, with some missing. The data hold around 77,000 clones, with 65% to 90% observed a single time. The specimen was peripheral blood. Source of these receptors: a man under 40 with COVID-19, enrolled during active disease. CDR3s include the opening cysteine and the closing phenylalanine or tryptophan. Fields, in order: clone size, D gene, V gene, J gene, CDR3 protein, CDR3 DNA. D genes are given only for firm matches. Clone size is not always given. Where it is, it says once, few, many or a class for expanded clones.

clone_size: -
d_call: -
v_call: TRBV7-2
j_call: TRBJ2-2
cdr3_aa: CASSLSGVRTGELFF
cdr3_nt: TGTGCCAGCAGCTTATCCGGAGTTAGGACCGGGGAGCTGTTTTTT

clone_size: -
d_call: TRBD1
v_call: TRBV2
j_call: TRBJ2-1
cdr3_aa: CASRGQGAFNEQFF
cdr3_nt: TGTGCCAGCAGGGGACAGGGGGCATTCAATGAGCAGTTCTTC

clone_size: -
d_call: -
v_call: TRBV18
j_call: TRBJ2-4
cdr3_aa: CASSPATGKNIQYF
cdr3_nt: TGTGCCAGCTCACCCGCAACTGGCAAAAACATTCAGTACTTC

clone_size: -
d_call: -
v_call: TRBV9
j_call: TRBJ2-1
cdr3_aa: CASSVGVQTRSEQFF
cdr3_nt: TGTGCCAGCAGCGTAGGAGTGCAAACAAGGAGTGAGCAGTTCTTC

clone_size: -
d_call: -
v_call: TRBV6-6
j_call: TRBJ1-2
cdr3_aa: CASSYSPGNENGYTF
cdr3_nt: TGTGCCAGCAGTTACTCTCCAGGGAATGAGAATGGCTACACCTTC

clone_size: -
d_call: TRBD1
v_call: TRBV12-5
j_call: TRBJ1-2
cdr3_aa: CASGLEWDRIYGYTF
cdr3_nt: TGTGCTAGTGGTTTGGAATGGGACAGGATTTATGGCTACACCTTC

clone_size: -
d_call: TRBD2
v_call: TRBV6-1
j_call: TRBJ2-1
cdr3_aa: CASSVGTSGRKNYNEQFF
cdr3_nt: TGTGCCAGCAGTGTCGGGACTAGCGGGAGGAAAAATTACAATGAGCAGTTCTTC

clone_size: -
d_call: -
v_call: TRBV9
j_call: TRBJ2-3
cdr3_aa: CASTSQVSIGDTQYF
cdr3_nt: TGTGCCAGCACCTCTCAGGTATCTATTGGCGATACGCAGTATTTT

clone_size: -
d_call: -
v_call: TRBV7-9
j_call: TRBJ2-5
cdr3_aa: CASSFVVRGSQETQYF
cdr3_nt: TGTGCCAGCAGCTTTGTTGTCAGGGGATCCCAAGAGACCCAGTACTTC

clone_size: -
d_call: -
v_call: TRBV10-3
j_call: TRBJ1-1
cdr3_aa: CAISGGGPNTEAFF
cdr3_nt: TGTGCCATCAGTGGGGGAGGGCCGAACACTGAAGCTTTCTTT

clone_size: -
d_call: TRBD2
v_call: TRBV2
j_call: TRBJ2-3
cdr3_aa: CASSARTSGRSADTQYF
cdr3_nt: TGTGCCAGCAGTGCTCGGACTAGCGGCCGGAGCGCAGATACGCAGTATTTT

clone_size: -
d_call: TRBD2
v_call: TRBV6-2/TRBV6-3
j_call: TRBJ2-1
cdr3_aa: CASSGRLAGTYNEQFF
cdr3_nt: TGTGCCAGCAGTGGGCGTCTAGCGGGGACCTACAATGAGCAGTTCTTC

clone_size: large
d_call: -
v_call: TRBV9
j_call: TRBJ2-5
cdr3_aa: CASSPDDGEETQYF
cdr3_nt: TGTGCCAGCAGCCCAGACGACGGGGAAGAGACCCAGTACTTC

clone_size: -
d_call: TRBD1
v_call: TRBV5-6
j_call: TRBJ1-5
cdr3_aa: CASSSRTGLSNQPQHF
cdr3_nt: TGTGCCAGCAGCTCCCGGACAGGGCTTAGCAATCAGCCCCAGCATTTT

clone_size: -
d_call: -
v_call: TRBV4-3
j_call: TRBJ1-2
cdr3_aa: CASSQEPQGNYGYTF
cdr3_nt: TGCGCCAGCAGCCAAGAGCCCCAGGGAAACTATGGCTACACCTTC

clone_size: -
d_call: -
v_call: TRBV28
j_call: TRBJ1-5
cdr3_aa: CASSLYTQPQHF
cdr3_nt: TGTGCCAGCAGTTTATACACTCAGCCCCAGCATTTT

clone_size: -
d_call: -
v_call: TRBV28
j_call: TRBJ1-5
cdr3_aa: CASSTPRGGSQPQHF
cdr3_nt: TGTGCCAGCAGTACCCCCCGGGGTGGTAGTCAGCCCCAGCATTTT

clone_size: -
d_call: -
v_call: TRBV11-2
j_call: TRBJ1-3
cdr3_aa: CASSPVSSGNTIYF
cdr3_nt: TGTGCCAGCAGCCCGGTTAGCTCTGGAAACACCATATATTTT

clone_size: -
d_call: TRBD1
v_call: TRBV9
j_call: TRBJ1-2
cdr3_aa: CASSSRTGGSNGYTF
cdr3_nt: TGTGCCAGCAGTTCTAGGACAGGGGGCTCAAATGGCTACACCTTC

clone_size: -
d_call: TRBD2
v_call: TRBV7-9
j_call: TRBJ2-1
cdr3_aa: CASSLGGGPPNEQFF
cdr3_nt: TGTGCCAGCAGCTTAGGGGGAGGGCCCCCCAATGAGCAGTTCTTC

clone_size: -
d_call: -
v_call: TRBV28
j_call: TRBJ1-2
cdr3_aa: CASSFGEIGYTF
cdr3_nt: TGTGCCAGCAGTTTCGGTGAGATTGGCTACACCTTC

clone_size: -
d_call: -
v_call: TRBV24-1
j_call: TRBJ2-1
cdr3_aa: CATSDTRGTAYNEQFF
cdr3_nt: TGTGCCACCAGTGACACTCGCGGGACAGCCTACAATGAGCAGTTCTTC

clone_size: -
d_call: -
v_call: TRBV3-1/TRBV3-2
j_call: TRBJ1-2
cdr3_aa: CASRVRGGYGYTF
cdr3_nt: TGTGCCAGCAGGGTTCGGGGGGGCTATGGCTACACCTTC

clone_size: -
d_call: TRBD1
v_call: TRBV6-6
j_call: TRBJ1-5
cdr3_aa: CASFDQGGISPQHF
cdr3_nt: TGTGCCAGCTTCGACCAGGGGGGTATTTCGCCCCAGCATTTT